Here is one T cell receptor beta chain with its context. Its target is not known. Libraries for TCRalpha and TCRbeta carried sample barcodes and unique molecular identifiers via 5'RACE. A single record per CDR3 protein comes from TCRdb applying MiXCR to the 5' RACE reads. The sample consists of about 340,000 distinct CDR3 sequences, roughly 15% of them appearing once. This entry is derived from a study of T-cell memory formation after mild COVID-19. Overall study findings and caveats: Among CD4+ contracting clones, most were CM and EM, and CD8+ ones EMRA. Within pre-infection memory, some responding clones were found, suggesting cross-reactive memory joined.

V lost 4 bases to trimming and J lost 6 bases; unmatched junction nucleotides: 6. This CDR3 region has 14 residues. Germline V gene lookup returns CDR1 ENHRY and CDR2 SYGVKD. Sequenced material: PBMCs or a T cell subset sorted from them (not recorded which). This chain joins TRBV10-3 and TRBJ1-1, with 9 bases aligning to TRBD1. This clonotype originated in a young man who had mild COVID-19 (a few samples of this study predate the infection). Cell type and time point are not known. CDR3 loop: CAISVGTGSPEAFF. The DNA for the CDR3 is TGTGCCATCAGTGTTGGGACAGGGTCCCCTGAAGCTTTCTTT.